Each of the 8 T cell receptor beta chains below was sequenced from the same sample in a study of OX40 agonist ivuxolimab in advanced cancers. The assay was immunoSEQ multiplex PCR, and TCRdb's table has in-frame clones only and misses some. This sample has 70,000 to 95,000 clones, with almost 90% found just once. This specimen was CD4+ or CD8+ T cells sorted from blood, taken in a trial of the OX40 agonist ivuxolimab. The receptor source for this set is an adult with an advanced solid tumor such as melanoma, head and neck, liver or kidney cancer.

This chain joins TRBV14 and TRBJ2-6; D is possibly TRBD1 (5 bases). The CDR3 runs 17 residues. CDR1 and CDR2 (germline): SGHDN, FVKESK. V was cut by 0 bases and J by 2 bases, with 11 bases left in between. CDR3 protein: CASSQDGLGAGANVLTF. The CDR3 DNA reads TGTGCCAGCAGCCAAGATGGATTAGGGGCTGGGGCCAACGTCCTGACTTTC.

The chain employs TRBV6-4 and TRBJ2-1, with D possibly matching TRBD2 (5 bases). Germline values: CDR1 MRHNA, CDR2 SNTAGT. The ends were cut back, 2 bases at V and 13 bases at J, with 9 bases in the middle. This CDR3 is 11 amino acids long. The CDR3 sequence is CASSDEGLQFF. CDR3 bases: TGTGCCAGCAGTGACGAGGGCCTCCAGTTCTTC.

The CDR3, as DNA: TGTGCCAGCAGCCGTCGGGACGGAGGGAACACTGAAGCTTTCTTT. Protein sequence: CASSRRDGGNTEAFF. The V call is TRBV7-9, the J call TRBJ1-1; perhaps TRBD1 as D (5 bases). From germline, CDR1 is SEHNR and CDR2 FQNEAQ (reference sequence). V lost 5 bases to trimming and J lost 1 base, with 14 bases between them. The CDR3 contains 15 residues.

The J gene is TRBJ1-5, the V gene TRBV28; TRBD1 might be the D (6 bases). This CDR3 contains 15 residues. The germline gives CDR1 MDHEN, CDR2 SYDVKM. Trimming stripped 6 bases from V and 4 bases from J, with 16 bases between. This chain's CDR3 is CASREQGNRNQPQHF. The CDR3 region has the DNA TGTGCCAGCAGGGAACAGGGAAATAGGAATCAGCCCCAGCATTTT. The full variable domain, with the rest looked up from reference TRBV28 and TRBJ1-5, is DVKVTQSSRYLVKRTGEKVFLECVQDMDHENMFWYRQDPGLGLRLIYFSYDVKMKEKGDIPEGYSVSREKKERFSLILESASTNQTSMYLCASREQGNRNQPQHFGDGTRLSIL.

The chain is built from TRBV14 and TRBJ1-2; D may be TRBD1 (5 bases). The CDR3 contains 15 residues. With 6 bases removed from V and 4 bases from J, the gap between germline ends came to 18 bases. Germline CDR1 is SGHDN and CDR2 is FVKESK. The CDR3 protein is CASRAHGTGSYGYTF. The CDR3 DNA sequence: TGTGCCAGCAGGGCCCACGGGACTGGCTCCTATGGCTACACCTTC.

In this sample, this clone turned up once. The V and J genes are TRBV7-9 and TRBJ2-7; D remains unclear. V was clipped by 8 bases and J by 5 bases, with 16 bases between them. CDR1 and CDR2 from the germline V gene are SEHNR and FQNEAQ (reference sequence). This CDR3 is 13 amino acids long. CDR3 nucleotide sequence: TGTGCCAGCGGCCGCCCGTCCGTCCACGAGCAGTACTTC. Its protein product is CASGRPSVHEQYF.

The V and J genes are TRBV28 and TRBJ1-6; D gene unclear. This CDR3 has 14 residues. Trimming removed 7 bases at V and 10 bases at J, with 17 bases between. The germline V gene encodes CDR1 MDHEN and CDR2 SYDVKM. This CDR3 reads CASTGWQSSSPLHF. In DNA form, the CDR3 reads TGTGCCAGCACAGGTTGGCAGTCGAGCTCACCCCTCCACTTT.

V and J are TRBV30 and TRBJ1-5, with TRBD1 identical over 7 bases. In germline, CDR1 is GTSNPN, CDR2 SVGIG (reference sequence). The CDR3 spans 18 residues. V lost 0 bases and J lost 1; bases outside the gene matches: 12. CDR3 protein: CAWSVSGAGGESNQPQHF. CDR3 nucleotide sequence: TGTGCCTGGAGTGTAAGTGGGGCAGGGGGAGAAAGCAATCAGCCCCAGCATTTT.